The 30 T cell receptor beta chains below all came from one sample that was sequenced in a study of T cells in Graves' hyperthyroidism and ophthalmopathy. RNA transcripts provided the source from which TCR beta CDR3 regions were amplified. HTBI primers were used for first-round RT-PCR of the TCR CDR3. TCRdb redid the calling of the multiplex PCR reads with MiXCR, one entry per CDR3 protein. The sample shows approximately 370,000 distinct CDR3 sequences, about 15% of them seen only once. The sample comprised blood. The receptors were gathered from a woman aged 25 to 39 with Graves' hyperthyroidism that later progressed to Graves' ophthalmopathy.

The genes are TRBV19 and TRBJ2-1, with a possible D match to TRBD2 (5 bases). The CDR3 totals 13 residues. Germline V CDR1 and CDR2: LNHDA, SQIVND (reference sequence). V shed 5 bases and J shed 15 bases, with 20 bases lying between them. The CDR3 sequence is CASSLQRLAYLFF. CDR3 sequence (DNA): TGTGCCAGTAGTCTCCAGAGGCTAGCTTATTTGTTCTTC.

This clonotype appeared a few times. V is TRBV9 and J is TRBJ2-5; D gene ambiguous. The CDR3 spans 14 residues. The germline CDR1 and CDR2 sequences are SGDLS and YYNGEE. Between the trimmed V and J ends, which lost 0 bases and 1 base, there was a span of 7 bases. CDR3 loop: CASSVDRAQETQYF. Written as DNA, the CDR3 is TGTGCCAGCAGCGTAGACAGAGCCCAAGAGACCCAGTACTTC.

This clonotype was observed many times. The chain has TRBV5-1 and TRBJ1-6; 10 bases fit TRBD1. Germline CDR1 SGHRS, CDR2 YFSETQ. V was clipped by 3 bases and J by 5 bases; unmatched bases: 5. The CDR3 is 16 residues long. CDR3 DNA: TGCGCCAGCAGCTACGACAGGGGGCTTGATAATTCACCCCTCCACTTT. The encoded protein is CASSYDRGLDNSPLHF.

This clonotype showed up just a few times. V is TRBV14 and J is TRBJ1-2; D remains ambiguous. Germline assignment: CDR1 SGHDN and CDR2 FVKESK. The V and J ends lost 4 bases and 4 bases respectively, with 16 bases between them. CDR3 length: 15 residues. CDR3 residues: CASSLRGSRTYGYTF. The DNA of the CDR3 is TGTGCCAGCAGCCTTCGGGGTTCAAGGACCTATGGCTACACCTTC.

This clonotype turned up a few times. CDR3 region: CASSQRQGVYSGANVLTF. The CDR3 DNA follows: TGTGCCAGCAGCCAACGACAGGGGGTATACTCTGGGGCCAACGTCCTGACTTTC. The V and J genes are TRBV12-3 or TRBV12-4 and TRBJ2-6, with TRBD1 matching over 9 bases. The length of the CDR3 is 18 residues. V shed 6 bases and J 0 bases; nucleotides not matched to a gene: 9.

This rearrangement joins TRBV24-1 to TRBJ2-1, with 8 bases aligning to TRBD2. The CDR3 contains 14 residues. V dropped 5 bases and J dropped 1; count of bases not matched to a gene: 0. Germline lookup yields CDR1 KGHDR and CDR2 SFDVKD. The CDR3 DNA reads TGTGCCACCAGTGCTAGCGGGTCCTACAATGAGCAGTTCTTC. Protein sequence: CATSASGSYNEQFF.

This clonotype has at least ten counts. The V call is TRBV20-1, the J call TRBJ2-3; TRBD2 matches 8 bases. With V trimmed by 6 bases and J by 1 base, 6 bases remained unmatched. The CDR3 has 14 amino acids. CDR1 and CDR2 (germline): DFQATT, SNEGSKA (reference sequence). The CDR3 is CSATTGLGTDTQYF. CDR3 DNA: TGCAGTGCCACTACGGGACTAGGCACAGATACGCAGTATTTT.

There are many counts of this clonotype. This chain links TRBV11-2 with TRBJ2-2, with 14 positions matching TRBD2. The CDR3 is 17 residues long. Germline V gene data show CDR1 as SGHAT and CDR2 as FQNNGV. Trimming cost V 3 bases and J 5 bases; bases outside gene matches: 5. The CDR3 DNA follows: TGTGCCAGCAGCTTGGGGACTAGCGGGAGAGGTACCGGGGAGCTGTTTTTT. As protein: CASSLGTSGRGTGELFF.

This clonotype was counted many times. The chain links TRBV28 to TRBJ2-7; TRBD1 matches at 8 bases. V was pared by 4 bases and J by 2 bases, with 7 bases of the junction left unmatched. This CDR3 has 15 residues. CDR1 MDHEN and CDR2 SYDVKM come from the germline V gene. Here the CDR3 reads CASSSPGTGAYEQYF. CDR3 DNA sequence: TGTGCCAGCAGTTCTCCCGGGACAGGCGCCTACGAGCAGTACTTC.

This clonotype was seen ten or more times. The J gene is TRBJ2-2, the V gene TRBV6-1; TRBD2 matches 11 bases. The CDR3 sequence is 16 residues long. Germline CDR1 and CDR2: MNHNS and SASEGT. V lost 3 bases to trimming and J lost 2 bases; unmatched junction nucleotides: 2. CDR3 DNA: TGTGCCAGCAGTGAGCTAGCGGGAGGCAACACCGGGGAGCTGTTTTTT. Translation: CASSELAGGNTGELFF.

This clonotype was observed at least ten times. The chain couples TRBV15 to TRBJ2-3; D is ambiguous. The CDR3 is 16 amino acids. The V and J ends lost 0 bases and 4 bases respectively, with 14 bases between them. CDR1 is LNHNV and CDR2 is YYDKDF in the germline V gene (reference sequence). CDR3 residues: CATSREFGVFADTQYF. The CDR3 bases are TGTGCCACCAGCAGAGAGTTTGGCGTCTTCGCAGATACGCAGTATTTT.

The chain joins TRBV27 to TRBJ2-1, with D unresolved. V was cut by 0 bases and J by 3 bases, with 3 bases left in between. Looked up from germline, CDR1 is MNHEY and CDR2 is SMNVEV (reference sequence). The CDR3 is 13 amino acids. Written as DNA, the CDR3 is TGTGCCAGCAGTTTATCGGTCTACAATGAGCAGTTCTTC. Amino acids: CASSLSVYNEQFF.

This clonotype was detected only a few times. The chain recombines TRBV4-1 with TRBJ1-1; D possibly corresponds to TRBD1 (6 bases). Deletions cut 4 bases from V and 2 bases from J, with 26 bases between. Germline-derived CDR1 and CDR2 are MGHRA and YSYEKL. CDR3 length: 19 amino acids. CDR3 residues: CASSPRPSQRGARNTEAFF. DNA for the CDR3: TGCGCCAGCAGCCCTCGTCCCTCACAGAGGGGGGCCCGTAACACTGAAGCTTTCTTT.

This clonotype was counted many times. The V gene is TRBV19, the J gene TRBJ2-3; 9 nucleotides line up with TRBD1. This CDR3 comprises 14 residues. CDR1 LNHDA and CDR2 SQIVND come from the germline V gene (reference sequence). The V segment lost 6 bases and the J segment 2 bases; nucleotides outside the gene matches: 3. In nucleotides, the CDR3 is TGTGCCAGTAGGGACAGGGGATCCACAGATACGCAGTATTTT. Its protein product is CASRDRGSTDTQYF.

This clonotype was recorded a few times. The chain links TRBV7-9 to TRBJ2-4, with 7 bases matching TRBD2. CDR1 and CDR2 (germline): SEHNR, FQNEAQ (reference sequence). The CDR3 totals 15 residues. V dropped 8 bases and J dropped 1; count of bases not matched to a gene: 8. CDR3: CASGTAGVAKNIQYF. CDR3 DNA: TGTGCCAGCGGGACCGCGGGGGTCGCCAAAAACATTCAGTACTTC.

In the case of this clonotype: The missing conserved phenylalanine or tryptophan at the end of this CDR3 makes a read error likely. This rearrangement joins TRBV6-2 or TRBV6-3 to TRBJ2-3, with 7 positions matching TRBD2. CDR3 length: 13 residues. Germline CDR1 is MNHEY and CDR2 is SVGEGT. Trimming removed 5 bases from V and 9 bases from J; junction bases left unmatched: 8. As DNA, the CDR3 is TGTGCCAGCAGTAAATCTAGCGGAAGCACGCAGTATCTT. This gives the protein CASSKSSGSTQYL.

In this sample, this clonotype turned up many times. This rearrangement joins TRBV11-2 to TRBJ2-3, with no clear D. The V gene lost 0 bases and the J gene lost 4 bases, with 8 bases spanning the gap. Germline V CDR1 and CDR2: SGHAT, FQNNGV. This CDR3 contains 14 residues. This CDR3 reads CASSLDHGPDTQYF. In DNA, the CDR3 is TGTGCCAGCAGCTTAGATCACGGCCCAGATACGCAGTATTTT.

This clonotype was detected many times. The CDR3: CASSFNEADTQYF. The CDR3 region has the DNA TGTGCCAGCAGCTTTAACGAGGCAGATACGCAGTATTTT. The chain combines TRBV7-8 with TRBJ2-3; D is ambiguous. The V and J ends lost 3 bases and 4 bases respectively, with 8 bases between them. This CDR3 comprises 13 residues. Germline loops: CDR1 SGHVS, CDR2 FQNEAQ.

This clonotype was seen repeatedly, ten times or more. The rearrangement uses TRBV20-1 and TRBJ2-2, with a weak D call TRBD1 (6 bases). Germline V lookup: CDR1 DFQATT, CDR2 SNEGSKA (reference sequence). CDR3 length equals 14 residues. Trimming took 6 bases from V and 5 from J, leaving 16 bases between them. CDR3 nucleotide sequence: TGCAGTGCGGCGAGGGGGTTAGGAACCGGGGAGCTGTTTTTT. It specifies CSAARGLGTGELFF.

In its sample, this clonotype was seen many times. The chain employs TRBV15 and TRBJ2-5; 8 positions match TRBD1. The CDR3 is 15 residues long. Germline loops: CDR1 LNHNV, CDR2 YYDKDF (reference sequence). The ends lost 0 bases at V and 5 bases at J; junction bases unmatched: 5. The CDR3 sequence: CATSRDPRQGETQYF. CDR3 DNA: TGTGCCACCAGCAGAGATCCGAGACAGGGGGAGACCCAGTACTTC.

The sample holds many counts of this clonotype. This chain links TRBV10-2 with TRBJ1-5; 9 positions agree with TRBD1. V shed 0 bases and J 0 bases; nucleotides not matched to a gene: 6. Germline CDR1 reads WSHSY; CDR2 reads SAAADI. The CDR3 loop spans 18 amino acids. DNA of the CDR3: TGCGCCAGCAGTGAGTCAGGACAGGGGCGTTATAGCAATCAGCCCCAGCATTTT. Translation gives CASSESGQGRYSNQPQHF.

This clonotype was counted ten times or more. This chain links TRBV5-1 with TRBJ2-7; D remains ambiguous. The CDR3 loop spans 17 amino acids. Germline V gene sequence: CDR1 SGHRS, CDR2 YFSETQ. V was cut by 2 bases and J by 0 bases, with 18 bases left in between. CDR3 in amino acids: CASSFGQSTFLSYEQYF. The CDR3 DNA is TGCGCCAGCAGCTTTGGTCAGTCCACCTTCCTCTCCTACGAGCAGTACTTC.

This clonotype has ten or more counts. V is TRBV27 and J is TRBJ1-1; tentatively, D is TRBD1 (5 bases). The CDR3 length is 13 residues. Trimming cost V 2 bases and J 1 base, with 5 bases left between them. Germline loops: CDR1 MNHEY, CDR2 SMNVEV (reference sequence). Here the CDR3 DNA reads TGTGCCAGCAGTTTAACAGGGAACACTGAAGCTTTCTTT. Its protein is CASSLTGNTEAFF.

The chain employs TRBV20-1 and TRBJ2-5; 8 nucleotides agree with TRBD2. This CDR3 has 15 amino acids. CDR1 is DFQATT and CDR2 is SNEGSKA in the germline V gene (reference sequence). V was pared by 1 base and J by 5 bases, with 9 bases of the junction left unmatched. The CDR3 sequence is CSARVAGGGLETQYF. In DNA form, the CDR3 reads TGCAGTGCTAGAGTTGCGGGAGGAGGGCTGGAGACCCAGTACTTC.

This clonotype was detected many times. Here the CDR3 reads CASSRRGALQETQYF. Written as DNA, the CDR3 is TGTGCCAGCAGTCGGCGGGGGGCCTTACAAGAGACCCAGTACTTC. The genes are TRBV6-1 and TRBJ2-5; 8 positions match TRBD2. The CDR3 covers 15 residues. J was trimmed by 2 bases and V by 5 bases; bases with no gene match: 7. Germline V lookup: CDR1 MNHNS, CDR2 SASEGT.

In this sample, this clonotype turned up many times. This chain joins TRBV15 and TRBJ2-7, with 8 bases that match TRBD1. The ends lost 4 bases at V and 1 base at J; junction bases unmatched: 12. CDR1 and CDR2 from the germline V gene are LNHNV and YYDKDF (reference sequence). The CDR3 loop spans 17 amino acids. The CDR3 DNA sequence: TGTGCCACCAGCAACAAATTGGGACAGGAAAGATCCTACGAGCAGTACTTC. It specifies CATSNKLGQERSYEQYF.

The chain recombines TRBV9 with TRBJ1-6; D gene uncertain. Trimming took off 0 bases at V and 0 bases at J, with 7 bases between the two ends. Germline V gene lookup returns CDR1 SGDLS and CDR2 YYNGEE. This CDR3 is built from 16 residues. CDR3 in DNA: TGTGCCAGCAGCGTAGGGGATAGCTCCTATAATTCACCCCTCCACTTT. Its protein product is CASSVGDSSYNSPLHF.

The table lists this clonotype with many counts. CDR3 DNA sequence: TGTGCCAGCAGCCGTCCCCCGTCTCTAGCGGGAGGGCCCAATGAGCAGTTCTTC. Its translation: CASSRPPSLAGGPNEQFF. The chain combines TRBV27 with TRBJ2-1, with 12 bases matching TRBD2. CDR1 and CDR2 (germline): MNHEY, SMNVEV (reference sequence). V lost 6 bases to trimming and J lost 6 bases; unmatched junction nucleotides: 15. The CDR3 is made up of 18 amino acids.

The rearrangement joins TRBV20-1 to TRBJ2-1; 12 nucleotides align to TRBD2. The CDR3 consists of 15 residues. The V gene's germline CDR1 is DFQATT and CDR2 SNEGSKA (reference sequence). Unmatched junction bases numbered 7, after V lost 3 bases and J lost 7 bases. This chain's CDR3 is CSASLAGGPGNEQFF. The CDR3 DNA follows: TGCAGTGCTAGCCTAGCGGGGGGGCCTGGTAATGAGCAGTTCTTC.

This clonotype was seen at least ten times. The rearrangement uses TRBV12-3 or TRBV12-4 and TRBJ2-5, with D perhaps being TRBD1 or TRBD2 (5 bases each). The CDR3 is 13 amino acids. Trimming pared 4 bases from V and 5 bases from J, leaving 11 bases between. The CDR3 loop reads CASSSRGGETQYF. CDR3 bases: TGTGCCAGCAGTTCTCGGGGCGGGGAGACCCAGTACTTC.